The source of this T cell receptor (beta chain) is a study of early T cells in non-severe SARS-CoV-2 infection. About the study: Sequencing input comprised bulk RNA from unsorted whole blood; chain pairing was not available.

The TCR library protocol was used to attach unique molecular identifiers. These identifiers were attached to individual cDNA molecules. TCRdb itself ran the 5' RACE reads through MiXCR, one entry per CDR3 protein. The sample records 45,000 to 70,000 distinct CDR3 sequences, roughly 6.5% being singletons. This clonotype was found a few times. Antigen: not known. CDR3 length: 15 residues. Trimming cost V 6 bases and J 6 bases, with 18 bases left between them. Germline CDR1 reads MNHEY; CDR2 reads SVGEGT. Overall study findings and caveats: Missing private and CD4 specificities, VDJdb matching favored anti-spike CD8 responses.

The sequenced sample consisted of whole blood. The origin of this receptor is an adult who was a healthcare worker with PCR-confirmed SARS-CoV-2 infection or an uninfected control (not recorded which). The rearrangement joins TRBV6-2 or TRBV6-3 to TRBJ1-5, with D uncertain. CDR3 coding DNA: TGTGCCAGCAGACATACTCGGAGGACCGGTCAGCCCCAGCATTTT. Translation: CASRHTRRTGQPQHF.